These T cell receptor beta chains were read from a single sample in a study of cytomegalovirus exposure and HLA in healthy donors. TCRdb keeps only in-frame clones here, not all; method: immunoSEQ multiplex PCR. This sample has 250,000 to 400,000 clones, with around 90% found just once. Specimen: PBMCs. All receptors derive from a man between 25 and 39 years old in good health and CMV-seronegative. Each CDR3 is given with its conserved first and last residue. D genes are given only for firm matches. Some rows have no size entry. The others give once, few or many, or a class for an expanded clone.

clone size	J gene	D gene	V gene	CDR3 protein	CDR3 DNA
.	TRBJ1-1	.	TRBV11-2	CASSLDQTGTEAFF	TGTGCCAGCAGCTTGGATCAGACAGGCACTGAAGCTTTCTTT
.	TRBJ2-5	.	TRBV5-1	CASSLGQIQETQYF	TGCGCCAGCAGCTTGGGACAGATCCAAGAGACCCAGTACTTC
.	TRBJ1-4	TRBD1	TRBV7-2	CASSPRQGEANEKLFF	TGTGCCAGCAGCCCAAGACAGGGAGAAGCTAATGAAAAACTGTTTTTT
few	TRBJ1-4	TRBD1	TRBV9	CASSANLGQGNEKLFF	TGTGCCAGCAGCGCCAATTTGGGACAGGGGAATGAAAAACTGTTTTTT
.	TRBJ2-1	.	TRBV14	CASSQDPWTVPYNEQFF	TGTGCCAGCAGCCAAGATCCTTGGACAGTTCCCTACAATGAGCAGTTCTTC
.	TRBJ2-2	.	TRBV5-1	CASSLEGPDTGELFF	TGCGCCAGCAGCTTGGAGGGGCCCGACACCGGGGAGCTGTTTTTT
.	TRBJ2-2	.	TRBV6-5	CASSFKRSPPGELFF	TGTGCCAGCAGCTTTAAGCGGAGCCCGCCCGGGGAGCTGTTTTTT
.	TRBJ2-5	.	TRBV5-1	CATRQVSQETQYF	TGCGCCACCCGACAGGTCTCGCAGGAGACCCAGTACTTC
.	TRBJ2-5	TRBD1	TRBV7-8	CASSLTLYRGQGETQYF	TGTGCCAGCAGCTTGACTCTCTACAGGGGACAGGGGGAGACCCAGTACTTC
.	TRBJ2-1	.	TRBV18	CASSPPNRLTSEQFF	TGTGCCAGCTCACCACCTAACCGCTTGACAAGCGAGCAGTTCTTC
once	TRBJ2-5	.	TRBV5-5	CASSFSPGQETQYF	TGTGCCAGCAGCTTTAGTCCAGGACAAGAGACCCAGTACTTC
.	TRBJ1-2	.	TRBV27	CASSFGWGRGSGYTF	TGTGCCAGCAGTTTCGGTTGGGGGCGTGGGTCTGGCTACACCTTC
.	TRBJ2-2	.	TRBV11-3	CASSSTRANTGELFF	TGTGCCAGCAGCTCTACTAGGGCGAACACCGGGGAGCTGTTTTTT
.	TRBJ1-5	.	TRBV18	CASSPTVSNQPQHF	TGTGCCAGCTCCCCGACAGTTAGCAATCAGCCCCAGCATTTT
.	TRBJ2-5	.	TRBV18	CASSPFRDGGTQYF	TGTGCCAGCTCACCATTTCGGGACGGGGGGACCCAGTACTTC
.	TRBJ2-3	TRBD1	TRBV5-4	CASSLQGDHTQYF	TGTGCCAGCAGCCTCCAGGGGGATCATACGCAGTATTTT
.	TRBJ2-1	.	TRBV9	CASSPARGEQFF	TGTGCCAGCAGCCCCGCTAGGGGTGAGCAGTTCTTC
.	TRBJ2-7	TRBD1	TRBV5-1	CASSSGQGYEQYF	TGCGCCAGCAGCTCGGGACAGGGCTACGAGCAGTACTTC
.	TRBJ2-3	TRBD1	TRBV18	CASSPNRGQADTQYF	TGTGCCAGCTCACCCAACAGGGGGCAGGCAGATACGCAGTATTTT
.	TRBJ1-3	.	TRBV5-6	CASSRRTLLNTIYF	TGTGCCAGCAGCCGCCGGACTTTATTAAACACCATATATTTT
.	TRBJ2-7	TRBD1	TRBV19	CASSIRQGYEQYF	TGTGCCAGTAGCATCAGACAGGGCTACGAGCAGTACTTC
.	TRBJ1-5	.	TRBV5-4	CASSLDPSGVEPQHF	TGTGCCAGCAGCTTGGATCCCTCGGGTGTGGAGCCCCAGCATTTT
few	TRBJ1-6	TRBD1	TRBV6-5	CASRPGTGDSPLHF	TGTGCCAGCAGACCCGGGACAGGCGATTCACCCCTCCACTTT
.	TRBJ2-5	.	TRBV19	CASSLTGQGTQYF	TGTGCCAGTAGTTTAACAGGGCAGGGGACCCAGTACTTC
.	TRBJ1-5	TRBD1	TRBV10-1	CASMGQKSPPKGNQPQHF	TGCGCCAGCATGGGACAGAAGAGTCCACCGAAGGGCAATCAGCCCCAGCATTTT
.	TRBJ2-1	.	TRBV4-3	CASSQDTGYYNEQFF	TGCGCCAGCAGCCAAGATACGGGATACTACAATGAGCAGTTCTTC
few	TRBJ2-7	TRBD1	TRBV18	CASSVPGQVREQYF	TGTGCCAGCTCAGTACCGGGACAGGTCCGCGAGCAGTACTTC
.	TRBJ1-5	.	TRBV7-9	CASSFGNQPQHF	TGTGCCAGCAGCTTCGGCAATCAGCCCCAGCATTTT
once	TRBJ2-2	TRBD2	TRBV25-1	CASSEGRGETGELFF	TGTGCCAGCAGTGAAGGGAGGGGAGAAACCGGGGAGCTGTTTTTT
.	TRBJ1-5	.	TRBV19	CASSISSRAHQPQHF	TGTGCCAGTAGTATTTCGTCCAGGGCGCATCAGCCCCAGCATTTT
.	TRBJ1-5	TRBD1	TRBV19	CASSMGGQGKGPQHF	TGTGCCAGTAGTATGGGTGGACAGGGGAAAGGGCCCCAGCATTTT
.	TRBJ1-6	TRBD1	TRBV18	CASSRDRQNSPLHF	TGTGCCAGCTCGCGGGACAGGCAGAATTCACCCCTCCACTTT
.	TRBJ1-1	TRBD1	TRBV27	CASSSGQGYTEAFF	TGTGCCAGCAGTTCGGGACAGGGTTACACTGAAGCTTTCTTT
.	TRBJ2-3	TRBD1	TRBV7-9	CASSLTGQVYTDTQYF	TGTGCCAGCAGCTTAACAGGACAGGTCTACACAGATACGCAGTATTTT
.	TRBJ1-6	.	TRBV5-1	CASSPNPNSPLHF	TGCGCCAGCAGCCCTAATCCTAATTCACCCCTCCACTTT
.	TRBJ1-4	TRBD1	TRBV29-1	CSATGLGEKLFF	TGCAGCGCGACAGGGCTGGGGGAAAAACTGTTTTTT
.	TRBJ1-5	.	TRBV5-6	CASSLLMQGGQPQHF	TGTGCCAGCAGCTTGTTGATGCAGGGTGGCCAGCCCCAGCATTTT
.	TRBJ1-2	.	TRBV19	CASSIMVGRGYGYTF	TGTGCCAGTAGTATAATGGTCGGCAGGGGCTATGGCTACACCTTC
.	TRBJ1-3	TRBD1	TRBV29-1	CSVQETGDPGNTIYF	TGCAGCGTCCAAGAGACAGGGGACCCTGGAAACACCATATATTTT
.	TRBJ1-1	.	TRBV7-2	CASSSFRGFPEAFF	TGTGCCAGCAGCTCATTTCGGGGATTTCCCGAAGCTTTCTTT
.	TRBJ2-7	.	TRBV7-9	CASSLSPGSRTQQYF	TGTGCCAGCAGCCTAAGTCCGGGTTCACGAACCCAGCAGTACTTC
.	TRBJ2-7	TRBD1	TRBV10-1	CASSEATGGSYEQYF	TGCGCCAGCAGTGAGGCGACAGGGGGATCGTACGAGCAGTACTTC
.	TRBJ2-7	TRBD1	TRBV7-9	CASSSRQGRSYEQYF	TGTGCCAGCAGCAGCCGACAGGGGCGCTCCTACGAGCAGTACTTC
.	TRBJ1-2	TRBD1	TRBV13	CASSRDRDMGYTF	TGTGCCAGCAGTCGGGACAGAGATATGGGCTACACCTTC
.	TRBJ2-3	TRBD2	TRBV5-6	CASSGGLLAHSTDTQYF	TGTGCCAGCAGCGGGGGATTACTAGCGCACAGCACAGATACGCAGTATTTT